These 4 T cell receptor beta chains share one sample of origin, sequenced in a study of early T cells in non-severe SARS-CoV-2 infection. TCRdb recomputed calls from the 5' RACE reads with MiXCR, one row per CDR3 protein. This repertoire shows about 28,000 distinct CDR3 sequences, about 4.5% found once; its top ten account for approximately 5.4%. The sample was whole blood, taken at baseline. These receptors were collected from an adult who was a healthcare worker with PCR-confirmed SARS-CoV-2 infection or an uninfected control (not recorded which).

This clonotype was detected ten times or more. This chain joins TRBV19 and TRBJ2-7; D gene uncertain. Trimming shortened V by 0 bases and J by 2 bases, and 11 bases separated the two germline ends. CDR3 length: 15 residues. Per the germline V gene, CDR1 is LNHDA and CDR2 is SQIVND (reference sequence). The CDR3 nucleotides read TGTGCCAGTAGTATAGACAGTATTGGGCCCTACGAGCAGTACTTC. Translating it yields CASSIDSIGPYEQYF.

The sample holds many counts of this clonotype. The chain is built from TRBV7-2 and TRBJ2-7; possible D gene TRBD1, 5 bases. CDR3 size: 15 residues. Trimming pared 5 bases from V and 2 bases from J, leaving 16 bases between. Germline CDR1 SGHTA, CDR2 FQGNSA. CDR3 region: CASSLGQALAYEQYF. The CDR3 DNA reads TGTGCCAGCAGCCTTGGACAAGCCCTGGCCTACGAGCAGTACTTC.

This clonotype is classed as medium-sized. The rearrangement uses TRBV18 and TRBJ2-7; 7 positions match TRBD1. With V trimmed by 3 bases and J by 3 bases, 11 bases remained unmatched. The CDR3 has 16 amino acids. CDR1 is KGHSH and CDR2 is LQKENI in the germline V gene. The CDR3 bases are TGTGCCAGCTCACCCCAGGGGGATCTAGGACACTACGAGCAGTACTTC. Protein product: CASSPQGDLGHYEQYF.

The chain employs TRBV20-1 and TRBJ2-7, with D unclear. Trimming pared 1 base from V and 4 bases from J, leaving 17 bases between. The CDR3 consists of 15 residues. Germline CDR1 is DFQATT and CDR2 is SNEGSKA (reference sequence). CDR3 loop: CSARGSAVQRYEQYF. CDR3 nucleotide sequence: TGCAGTGCTAGAGGGTCAGCTGTTCAGAGATACGAGCAGTACTTC.